Listed below are T cell receptor beta chains from one sample, sequenced in a study of blood T cell repertoires in COVID-19. This table comes from immunoSEQ multiplex PCR, and its TCRdb copy is limited to in-frame clones, with some not included. Counted here are fewer than 300,000 clones, over 70% occurring once; the ten biggest clones make up about 3%. The sequenced sample was peripheral blood. These receptors were collected from a woman older than 75 with acute or convalescent COVID-19. Both conserved end residues are part of each CDR3. D genes are given only for firm matches. Clone size is given for some rows only: seen once, a few or many times, or a class if the clone is expanded.

>NA|TRBV6-1|NA|TRBJ2-2
CASRDTYTGELFF
TGTGCCAGCCGGGACACCTACACCGGGGAGCTGTTTTTT
>NA|TRBV6-6|few|TRBJ2-7
CASSRREDEQYF
TGTGCCAGCAGTCGCCGTGAGGACGAGCAGTACTTC
>NA|TRBV9|few|TRBJ1-1
CASSVAGQNTEAFF
TGTGCCAGCAGCGTTGCGGGGCAGAACACTGAAGCTTTCTTT
>TRBD1|TRBV9|NA|TRBJ1-1
CASNPTGGWVEAFF
TGTGCCAGCAACCCGACAGGGGGCTGGGTTGAAGCTTTCTTT
>TRBD2|TRBV19|NA|TRBJ2-1
CASSLAGGSSYNEQFF
TGTGCCAGTAGCCTAGCGGGAGGGAGTTCCTACAATGAGCAGTTCTTC
>NA|TRBV28|NA|TRBJ2-2
CASTAYRGGTGELFF
TGTGCCAGCACCGCCTACAGGGGGGGGACCGGGGAGCTGTTTTTT
>TRBD1|TRBV7-7|NA|TRBJ2-1
CASSPDRVSEQFF
TGTGCCAGCAGCCCAGACAGGGTTAGTGAGCAGTTCTTC
>NA|TRBV6-5|NA|TRBJ2-3
CASSYGFGYSTDTQYF
TGTGCCAGCAGTTACGGTTTCGGGTATAGCACAGATACGCAGTATTTT
>NA|TRBV24-1|NA|TRBJ1-6
CATSDGTRPNSPLHF
TGTGCCACCAGTGATGGGACTCGCCCTAATTCACCCCTCCACTTT
>NA|TRBV3-1/TRBV3-2|NA|TRBJ1-5
CASSQGIVPKTQHF
TGTGCCAGCAGCCAAGGAATAGTCCCCAAGACCCAGCATTTT
>TRBD1|TRBV6-5|NA|TRBJ2-3
CATEGQGGTTDTQYF
TGTGCCACCGAGGGACAGGGCGGCACCACAGATACGCAGTATTTT
>TRBD1|TRBV9|NA|TRBJ2-5
CASSGTGVWGETQYF
TGTGCCAGCAGCGGGACAGGGGTTTGGGGAGAGACCCAGTACTTC
>NA|TRBV2|NA|TRBJ2-1
CASSLEGLSAYNEQFF
TGTGCCAGCAGCCTTGAAGGACTTTCGGCCTACAATGAGCAGTTCTTC
>NA|TRBV11-2|NA|TRBJ2-3
CASSLTVTSRSTDTQYF
TGTGCCAGCAGCTTAACCGTTACTAGCCGATCCACAGATACGCAGTATTTT
>TRBD2|TRBV5-1|NA|TRBJ2-1
CASSLGLAGLSSYNEQFF
TGCGCCAGCAGCTTAGGGCTAGCGGGTCTTAGCTCCTACAATGAGCAGTTCTTC
>TRBD2|TRBV19|few|TRBJ2-2
CASGRGITGELFF
TGTGCCAGTGGGCGGGGGATCACCGGGGAGCTGTTTTTT
>NA|TRBV29-1|NA|TRBJ2-2
CSVRQATGELFF
TGCAGCGTGAGACAGGCCACCGGGGAGCTGTTTTTT